This T cell receptor beta chain was found in a study of blood T cell repertoires in COVID-19. The CDR3 consists of 16 residues. The germline gives CDR1 KGHSH, CDR2 LQKENI. The V gene end was trimmed by 3 bases and the J gene end by 2 bases; junction bases not matched to a gene: 6. Authors' data handling: Researchers report that nucleated cell counts were estimated from reference gene primer amplification. Produced via immunoSEQ multiplex PCR; TCRdb's table is partial and in-frame only. V and J calls and clone size come straight from that table; D and trimming were deduced from the DNA. The sample consists of 400,000 to 450,000 clones, around 91% of them appearing once. Ages ranged from about 18 to 89 years, with residence in about two dozen US areas.

The sample consisted of PBMCs or T cells enriched from blood (not recorded which). The TCR sequence derives from a man under 40 who had recovered from COVID-19. This chain uses TRBV18 with TRBJ2-3, with 9 bases lining up with TRBD1. This CDR3 is CASSPGQGVATDTQYF. CDR3 in DNA: TGTGCCAGCTCACCGGGACAGGGAGTAGCCACAGATACGCAGTATTTT.